One and the same sample provided the 8 T cell receptor beta chains below, sequenced in a study of shared clonotypes between healthy human individuals. Naive CD8 isolation took CD45RO-negative cells positively selected for CCR7 and excluded terminally differentiated effector memory CD45RA+ cells. TCRdb keeps only in-frame clones here, not all; method: immunoSEQ multiplex PCR. The repertoire holds about 2.2 million clones, with approximately 94% as singletons. The sequenced material came from naive CD8+ T cells from PBMCs. Every receptor here comes from a man aged 18 to 30 in good health. Some clones in this sample may be carry-over from other donors' samples.

This clone was observed a few times. The chain joins TRBV6-6 to TRBJ2-2; the D gene could be TRBD1 or TRBD2 (6 bases each). Trimming shortened V by 2 bases and J by 3 bases, and 7 bases separated the two germline ends. The CDR3 has 14 residues. Looked up from germline, CDR1 is MNHNY and CDR2 is SVGAGI (reference sequence). The CDR3 DNA is TGTGCCAGCAGTTACGGGGGGCACACCGGGGAGCTGTTTTTT. It translates to CASSYGGHTGELFF.

V is TRBV28 and J is TRBJ2-1, with D perhaps TRBD2 (6 bases). V was clipped by 1 base and J by 0 bases, with 13 bases between them. Germline CDR1 is MDHEN and CDR2 is SYDVKM. This CDR3 has 17 amino acids. The CDR3: CASSLSLAGSSYNEQFF. The DNA of the CDR3 is TGTGCCAGCAGTTTATCCCTAGCCGGGAGCTCCTACAATGAGCAGTTCTTC.

This clone was counted a single time. This chain's CDR3 is CASSLRDRFLLAKNIQYF. The CDR3 region has the DNA TGTGCCAGCAGTTTAAGGGACAGGTTCCTTCTAGCCAAAAACATTCAGTACTTC. The genes are TRBV28 and TRBJ2-4; TRBD1 matches at 8 bases. In germline, CDR1 is MDHEN, CDR2 SYDVKM. This CDR3 contains 18 residues. V gave up 2 bases and J gave up 0 bases; unmatched junction bases: 9.

The CDR3 region is CASSAHGSALQGTEAFF. CDR3 coding DNA: TGTGCCAGCAGCGCCCACGGTTCCGCTTTACAAGGCACTGAAGCTTTCTTT. This chain uses TRBV7-3 with TRBJ1-1; no clear D. Germline V CDR1 and CDR2: SGHTA, FQGTGA. Trimming pared 5 bases from V and 4 bases from J, leaving 23 bases between. This CDR3 comprises 17 residues.

The rearrangement links TRBV11-3 to TRBJ2-7; possible D gene TRBD2, 6 bases. V was trimmed by 5 bases and J by 6 bases, leaving 11 bases between them. The CDR3 runs to 12 residues. Germline V gene data show CDR1 as SGHNT and CDR2 as YENEEA. CDR3 region: CASSPGGTEQYF. In DNA form, the CDR3 reads TGTGCCAGCAGCCCGGGCGGGACCGAGCAGTACTTC.

As concerns this clone: The sample holds other DNA sequences that translate to the same CDR3. V and J are TRBV7-9 and TRBJ2-1; D is uncertain. The CDR3 runs 12 residues. Trimming left V 2 bases short and J 7 bases short, with 6 bases between. The germline V gene has CDR1 SEHNR and CDR2 FQNEAQ (reference sequence). Written as DNA, the CDR3 is TGTGCCAGCAGCTTACCTGGGAATGAGCAGTTCTTC. Protein sequence: CASSLPGNEQFF.

The V gene is TRBV4-3, the J gene TRBJ1-3; D is undetermined. Germline V lookup: CDR1 LGHNA, CDR2 YSLEER. The CDR3 runs to 15 residues. Trimming pared 1 base from V and 0 bases from J, leaving 7 bases between. The CDR3 DNA follows: TGCGCCAGCAGCCAAGGGCGGACCTCTGGAAACACCATATATTTT. This encodes CASSQGRTSGNTIYF.

The gene calls are TRBV7-9 and TRBJ2-3, with 7 bases aligning to TRBD2. Per germline, CDR1 SEHNR and CDR2 FQNEAQ (reference sequence). The CDR3 sequence is 16 residues long. Trimming took 2 bases from V and 0 from J; bases not matched to a gene: 5. Written as DNA, the CDR3 is TGTGCCAGCAGCTTAACGAGCGGGAAAAGCACAGATACGCAGTATTTT. This codes for CASSLTSGKSTDTQYF.